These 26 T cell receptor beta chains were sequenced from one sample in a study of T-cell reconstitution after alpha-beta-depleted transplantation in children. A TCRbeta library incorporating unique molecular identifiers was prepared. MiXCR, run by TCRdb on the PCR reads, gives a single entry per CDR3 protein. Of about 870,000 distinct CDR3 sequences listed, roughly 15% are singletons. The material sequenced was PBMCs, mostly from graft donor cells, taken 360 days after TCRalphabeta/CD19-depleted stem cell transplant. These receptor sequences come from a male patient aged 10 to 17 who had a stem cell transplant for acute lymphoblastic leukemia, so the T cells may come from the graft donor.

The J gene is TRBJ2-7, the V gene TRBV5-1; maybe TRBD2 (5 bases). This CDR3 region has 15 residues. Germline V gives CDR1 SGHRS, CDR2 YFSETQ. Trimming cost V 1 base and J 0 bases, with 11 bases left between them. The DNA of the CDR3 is TGCGCCAGCAGCTTGTTTGCGGGTAACTCCTACGAGCAGTACTTC. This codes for CASSLFAGNSYEQYF.

CDR3 sequence (DNA): TGCAGCGTTGAAAAGGGACAGGGTGTCTCTGGGGCCAACGTCCTGACTTTC. As protein: CSVEKGQGVSGANVLTF. The chain uses TRBV29-1 and TRBJ2-6, with 9 bases fitting TRBD1. There are 17 residues in the CDR3. The germline gives CDR1 SQVTM, CDR2 ANQGSEA. V gave up 2 bases and J gave up 0 bases; unmatched junction bases: 5.

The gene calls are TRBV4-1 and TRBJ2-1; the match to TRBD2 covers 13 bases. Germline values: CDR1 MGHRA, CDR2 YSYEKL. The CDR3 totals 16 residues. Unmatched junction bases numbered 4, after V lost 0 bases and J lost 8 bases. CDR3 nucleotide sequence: TGCGCCAGCAGCCAAGACAGGACTAGCGGGAGATATGAGCAGTTCTTC. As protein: CASSQDRTSGRYEQFF.

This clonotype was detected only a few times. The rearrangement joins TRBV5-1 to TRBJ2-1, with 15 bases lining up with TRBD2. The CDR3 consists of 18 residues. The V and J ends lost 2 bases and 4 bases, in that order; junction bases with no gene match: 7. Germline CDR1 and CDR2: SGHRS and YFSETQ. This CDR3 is CASSLGLAGGGSYNEQFF. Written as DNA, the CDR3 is TGCGCCAGCAGCTTAGGACTAGCGGGAGGGGGGTCATACAATGAGCAGTTCTTC.

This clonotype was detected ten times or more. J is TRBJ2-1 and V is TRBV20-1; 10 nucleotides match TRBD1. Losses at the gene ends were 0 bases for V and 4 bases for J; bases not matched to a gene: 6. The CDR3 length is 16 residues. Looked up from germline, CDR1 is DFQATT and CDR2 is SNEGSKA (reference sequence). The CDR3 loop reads CSAREFPGQGYNEQFF. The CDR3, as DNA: TGCAGTGCTAGAGAGTTTCCGGGACAGGGGTACAATGAGCAGTTCTTC.

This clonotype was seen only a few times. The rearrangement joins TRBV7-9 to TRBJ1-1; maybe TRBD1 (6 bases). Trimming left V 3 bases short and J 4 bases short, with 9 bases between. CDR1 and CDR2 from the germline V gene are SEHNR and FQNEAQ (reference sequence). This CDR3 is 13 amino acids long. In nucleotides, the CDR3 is TGTGCCAGCAGCTTCGGACAGATCACTGAAGCTTTCTTT. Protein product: CASSFGQITEAFF.

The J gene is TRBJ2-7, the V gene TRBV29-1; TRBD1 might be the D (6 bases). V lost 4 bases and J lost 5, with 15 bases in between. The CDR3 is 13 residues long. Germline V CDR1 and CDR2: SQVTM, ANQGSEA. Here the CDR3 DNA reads TGCAGCGTTGTGTACAGGGTTGTCCACGAGCAGTACTTC. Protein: CSVVYRVVHEQYF.

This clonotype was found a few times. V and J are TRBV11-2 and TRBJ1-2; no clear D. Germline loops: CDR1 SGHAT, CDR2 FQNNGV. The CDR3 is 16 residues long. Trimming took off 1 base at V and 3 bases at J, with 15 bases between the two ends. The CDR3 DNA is TGTGCCAGCAGCTTAGTTCGCGGGATAGGGTACTATGGCTACACCTTC. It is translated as CASSLVRGIGYYGYTF.

The CDR3: CASSLRLETTQYF. CDR3 DNA sequence: TGTGCCAGCAGCTTAAGGCTAGAAACTACGCAGTATTTT. The gene calls are TRBV11-2 and TRBJ2-3; D not resolved. V dropped 2 bases and J dropped 8 bases, with 11 bases sitting between them. Looked up from germline, CDR1 is SGHAT and CDR2 is FQNNGV. The CDR3 runs to 13 residues.

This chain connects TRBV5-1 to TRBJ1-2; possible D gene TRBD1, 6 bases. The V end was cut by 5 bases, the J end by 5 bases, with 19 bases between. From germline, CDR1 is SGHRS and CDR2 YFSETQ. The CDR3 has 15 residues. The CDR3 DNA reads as TGCGCCAGCAGTCTCTTCCGACAGGAGGCTTATGGCTACACCTTC. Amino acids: CASSLFRQEAYGYTF.

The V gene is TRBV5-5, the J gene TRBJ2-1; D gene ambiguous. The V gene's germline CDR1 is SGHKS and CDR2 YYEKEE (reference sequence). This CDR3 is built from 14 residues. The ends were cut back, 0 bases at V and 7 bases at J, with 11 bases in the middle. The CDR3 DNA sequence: TGTGCCAGCAGCTTGGGCCCAAAAGGGAATGAGCAGTTCTTC. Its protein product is CASSLGPKGNEQFF.

CDR3 region: CASSSRAMPIYEQYF. The CDR3 DNA follows: TGTGCCAGCAGTTCCAGGGCAATGCCCATCTACGAGCAGTACTTC. The chain has TRBV27 and TRBJ2-7, with a possible D match to TRBD1 (5 bases). Trimming removed 4 bases from V and 3 bases from J, with 16 bases in between. Germline assignment: CDR1 MNHEY and CDR2 SMNVEV (reference sequence). The CDR3 length is 15 residues.

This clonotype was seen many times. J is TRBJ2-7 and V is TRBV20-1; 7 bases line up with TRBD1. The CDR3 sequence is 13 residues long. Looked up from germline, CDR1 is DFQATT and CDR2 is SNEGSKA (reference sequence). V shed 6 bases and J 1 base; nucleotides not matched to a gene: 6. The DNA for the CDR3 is TGCAGTGCGAGCGACAGGGTGTCCTACGAGCAGTACTTC. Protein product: CSASDRVSYEQYF.

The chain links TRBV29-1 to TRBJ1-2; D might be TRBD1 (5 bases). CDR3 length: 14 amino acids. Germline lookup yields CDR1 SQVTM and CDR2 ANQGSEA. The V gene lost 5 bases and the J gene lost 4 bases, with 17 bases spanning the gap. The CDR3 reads CSVTNRGAIYGYTF. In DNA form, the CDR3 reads TGCAGCGTTACGAACCGCGGGGCCATCTATGGCTACACCTTC.

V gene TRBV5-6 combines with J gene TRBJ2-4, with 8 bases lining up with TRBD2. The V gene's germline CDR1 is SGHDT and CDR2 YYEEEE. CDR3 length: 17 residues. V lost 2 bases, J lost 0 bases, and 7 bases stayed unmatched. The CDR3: CASSLLGLAGAKNIQYF. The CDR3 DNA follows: TGTGCCAGCAGCTTACTAGGGCTAGCGGGAGCCAAAAACATTCAGTACTTC.

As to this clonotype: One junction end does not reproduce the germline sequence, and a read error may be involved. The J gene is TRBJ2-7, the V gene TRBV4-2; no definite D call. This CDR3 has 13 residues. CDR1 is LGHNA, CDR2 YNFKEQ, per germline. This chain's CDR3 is CAISPGLRREQYF. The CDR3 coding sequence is TGTGCCATCAGCCCCGGGCTCCGCCGCGAGCAGTACTTC.

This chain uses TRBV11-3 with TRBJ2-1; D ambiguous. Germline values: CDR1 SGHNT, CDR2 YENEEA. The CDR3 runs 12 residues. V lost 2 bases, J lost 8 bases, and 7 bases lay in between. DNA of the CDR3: TGTGCCAGCAGCTTAAATCCGGATGAGCAGTTCTTC. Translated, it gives CASSLNPDEQFF.

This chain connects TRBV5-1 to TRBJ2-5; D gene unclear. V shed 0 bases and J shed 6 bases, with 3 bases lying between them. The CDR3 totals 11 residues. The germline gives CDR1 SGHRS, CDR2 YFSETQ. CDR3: CASSLGKTQYF. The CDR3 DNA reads TGCGCCAGCAGCTTGGGGAAGACCCAGTACTTC.

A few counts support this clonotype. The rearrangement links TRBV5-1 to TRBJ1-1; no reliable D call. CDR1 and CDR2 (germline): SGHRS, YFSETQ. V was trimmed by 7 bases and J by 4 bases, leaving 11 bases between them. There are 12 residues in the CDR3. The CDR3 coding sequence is TGCGCCAGCCGGGTGTCCGGCACTGAAGCTTTCTTT. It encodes CASRVSGTEAFF. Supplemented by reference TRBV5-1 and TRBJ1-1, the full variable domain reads KAGVTQTPRYLIKTRGQQVTLSCSPISGHRSVSWYQQTPGQGLQFLFEYFSETQRNKGNFPGRFSGRQFSNSRSEMNVSTLELGDSALYLCASRVSGTEAFFGQGTRLTVV.

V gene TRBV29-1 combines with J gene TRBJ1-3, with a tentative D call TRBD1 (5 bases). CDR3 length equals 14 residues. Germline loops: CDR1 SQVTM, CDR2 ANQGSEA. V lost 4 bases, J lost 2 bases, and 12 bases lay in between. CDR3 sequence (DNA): TGCAGCGTTGGCCCGGGACGGACTGGAAACACCATATATTTT. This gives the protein CSVGPGRTGNTIYF.

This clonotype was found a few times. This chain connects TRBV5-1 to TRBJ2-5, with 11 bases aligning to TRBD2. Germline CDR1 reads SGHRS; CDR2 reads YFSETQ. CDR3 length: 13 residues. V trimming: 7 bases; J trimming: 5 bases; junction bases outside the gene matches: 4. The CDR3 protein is CASVTSGSETQYF. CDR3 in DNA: TGCGCCAGCGTTACTAGCGGGAGTGAGACCCAGTACTTC.

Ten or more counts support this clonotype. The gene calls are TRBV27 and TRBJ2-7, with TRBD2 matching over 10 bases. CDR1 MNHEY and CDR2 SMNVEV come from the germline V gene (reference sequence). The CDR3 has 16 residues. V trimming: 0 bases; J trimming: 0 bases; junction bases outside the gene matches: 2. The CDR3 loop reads CASSLSPSGSSYEQYF. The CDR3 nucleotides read TGTGCCAGCAGTTTATCTCCTAGCGGGAGCTCCTACGAGCAGTACTTC.

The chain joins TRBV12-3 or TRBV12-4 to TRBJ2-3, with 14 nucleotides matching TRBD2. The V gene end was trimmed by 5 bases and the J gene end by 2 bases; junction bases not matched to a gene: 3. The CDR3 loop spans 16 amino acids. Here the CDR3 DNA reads TGTGCCAGCAGTCGACTAGCGGGAGGGCACACAGATACGCAGTATTTT. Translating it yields CASSRLAGGHTDTQYF.

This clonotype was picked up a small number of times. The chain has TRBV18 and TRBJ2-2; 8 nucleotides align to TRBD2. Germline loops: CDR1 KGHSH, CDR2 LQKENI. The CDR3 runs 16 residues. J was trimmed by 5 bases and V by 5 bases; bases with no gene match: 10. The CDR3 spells CASSSAGTRLTGELFF. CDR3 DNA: TGTGCCAGCTCATCAGCCGGGACTAGACTTACCGGGGAGCTGTTTTTT.

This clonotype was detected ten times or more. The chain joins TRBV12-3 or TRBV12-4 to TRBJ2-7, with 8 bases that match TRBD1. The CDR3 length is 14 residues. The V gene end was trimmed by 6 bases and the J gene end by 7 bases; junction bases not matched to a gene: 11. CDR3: CASSSQGAGWEQYF. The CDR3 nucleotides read TGTGCCAGCAGCTCCCAGGGGGCGGGTTGGGAGCAGTACTTC.

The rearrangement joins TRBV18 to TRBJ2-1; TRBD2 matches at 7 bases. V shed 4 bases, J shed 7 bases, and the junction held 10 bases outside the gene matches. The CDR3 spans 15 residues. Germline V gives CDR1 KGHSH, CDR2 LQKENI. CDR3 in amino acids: CASSRRLAEGNEQFF. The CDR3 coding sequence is TGTGCCAGCTCACGCAGGCTAGCGGAGGGGAATGAGCAGTTCTTC.